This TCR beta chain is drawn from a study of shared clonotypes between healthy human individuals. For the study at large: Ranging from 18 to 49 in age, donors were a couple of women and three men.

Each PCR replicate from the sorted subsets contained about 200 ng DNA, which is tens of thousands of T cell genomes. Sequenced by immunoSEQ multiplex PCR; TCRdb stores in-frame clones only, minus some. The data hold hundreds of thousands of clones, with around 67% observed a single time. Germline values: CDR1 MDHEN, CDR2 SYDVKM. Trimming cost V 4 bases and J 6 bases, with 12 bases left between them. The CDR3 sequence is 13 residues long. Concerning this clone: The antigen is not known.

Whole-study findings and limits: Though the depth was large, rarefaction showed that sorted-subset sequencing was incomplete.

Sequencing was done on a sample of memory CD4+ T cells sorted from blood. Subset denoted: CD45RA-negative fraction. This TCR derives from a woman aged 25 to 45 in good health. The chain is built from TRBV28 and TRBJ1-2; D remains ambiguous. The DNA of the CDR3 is TGTGCCAGCAGTTCCCCCGTCGGGCATGGCTACACCTTC. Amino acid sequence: CASSSPVGHGYTF.